Listed below are T cell receptor beta chains from one sample, sequenced in a study of T cell repertoires in ileal Crohn's disease. Using immunoSEQ multiplex PCR, the repertoire was profiled, and TCRdb retains in-frame clones only, with some absent. The table has 150 to 200 clones, 96% seen once; the top ten hold approximately 8.4%. The sample taken for sequencing was ileal tissue. The receptors were gathered from an adult with Crohn's disease. CDR3s include the opening cysteine and the closing phenylalanine or tryptophan. Each record gives: CDR3 length, V gene, J gene, D gene, CDR3 protein, CDR3 DNA. D genes are given only for firm matches.

>15|TRBV12-2|TRBJ2-6|-
CASRSTQSRANVLTF
TGTGCAAGTCGCTCCACACAAAGTCGGGCCAACGTCCTGACTTTC
>13|TRBV28|TRBJ2-1|-
CATRRATNNEQFF
TGTGCCACCCGTAGGGCCACCAACAATGAGCAGTTCTTC
>14|TRBV5-4|TRBJ1-6|-
CASSLQSYNSPLHF
TGTGCCAGCAGCTTACAGAGCTATAATTCACCCCTCCACTTT
>13|TRBV7-9|TRBJ1-2|TRBD1
CASSFGTDYGYTF
TGTGCCAGCAGCTTTGGGACAGACTATGGCTACACCTTC
>14|TRBV7-9|TRBJ2-1|-
CASSPRDGDNEQFF
TGTGCCAGCAGCCCGCGGGACGGAGACAATGAGCAGTTCTTC
>15|TRBV15|TRBJ1-5|TRBD1
CATSRDRGLSRPQHF
TGTGCCACCAGCAGAGACAGGGGGTTGAGTCGGCCCCAGCATTTT
>14|TRBV9|TRBJ2-5|-
CASSGLQAQETQYF
TGTGCCAGCAGCGGCCTTCAGGCACAAGAGACCCAGTACTTC
>14|TRBV7-8|TRBJ1-4|-
CASSLIGVGEKLFF
TGTGCCAGCAGCTTAATAGGGGTTGGGGAAAAACTGTTTTTT
>14|TRBV5-1|TRBJ2-1|-
CASSFPSNSNEQFF
TGCGCCAGCAGCTTCCCGTCAAACAGCAATGAGCAGTTCTTC
>16|TRBV4-1|TRBJ2-1|-
CASSQGMGGAPNEQFF
TGCGCCAGCAGCCAAGGGATGGGGGGGGCCCCCAATGAGCAGTTCTTC
>14|TRBV9|TRBJ2-2|-
CASSVATGSGELFF
TGTGCCAGCAGCGTAGCTACGGGATCCGGGGAGCTGTTTTTT
>17|TRBV7-9|TRBJ2-1|TRBD2
CASSAIRGLAGVNEQFF
TGTGCCAGCAGCGCAATACGTGGACTAGCGGGGGTCAATGAGCAGTTCTTC
>13|TRBV7-9|TRBJ2-2|-
CASSPYETGELFF
TGTGCCAGCAGCCCCTATGAGACCGGGGAGCTGTTTTTT
>15|TRBV7-9|TRBJ1-5|-
CASSLAHGGNQPQHF
TGTGCCAGCAGCTTAGCCCATGGGGGGAATCAGCCCCAGCATTTT
>13|TRBV19|TRBJ2-1|-
CASSPGGYNEQFF
TGTGCCAGTAGTCCAGGAGGCTACAATGAGCAGTTCTTC
>13|TRBV19|TRBJ1-1|-
CASRRVGGTEAFF
TGTGCCAGTAGGAGGGTCGGAGGCACTGAAGCTTTCTTT